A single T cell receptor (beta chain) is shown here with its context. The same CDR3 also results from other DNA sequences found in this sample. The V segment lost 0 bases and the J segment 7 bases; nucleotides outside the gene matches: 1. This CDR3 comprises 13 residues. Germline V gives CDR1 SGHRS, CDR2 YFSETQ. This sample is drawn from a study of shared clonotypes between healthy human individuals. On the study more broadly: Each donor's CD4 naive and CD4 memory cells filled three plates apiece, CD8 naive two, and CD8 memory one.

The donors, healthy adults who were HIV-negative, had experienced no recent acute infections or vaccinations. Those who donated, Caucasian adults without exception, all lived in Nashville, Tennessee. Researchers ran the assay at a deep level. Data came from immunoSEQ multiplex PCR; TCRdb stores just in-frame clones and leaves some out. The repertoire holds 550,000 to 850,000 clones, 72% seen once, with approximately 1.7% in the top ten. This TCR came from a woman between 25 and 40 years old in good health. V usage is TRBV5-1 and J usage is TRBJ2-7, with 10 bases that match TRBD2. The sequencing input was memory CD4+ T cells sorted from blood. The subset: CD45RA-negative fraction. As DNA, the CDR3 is TGCGCCAGCAGCTTGGTACTAGCGGGAGAGCAGTACTTC. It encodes CASSLVLAGEQYF.